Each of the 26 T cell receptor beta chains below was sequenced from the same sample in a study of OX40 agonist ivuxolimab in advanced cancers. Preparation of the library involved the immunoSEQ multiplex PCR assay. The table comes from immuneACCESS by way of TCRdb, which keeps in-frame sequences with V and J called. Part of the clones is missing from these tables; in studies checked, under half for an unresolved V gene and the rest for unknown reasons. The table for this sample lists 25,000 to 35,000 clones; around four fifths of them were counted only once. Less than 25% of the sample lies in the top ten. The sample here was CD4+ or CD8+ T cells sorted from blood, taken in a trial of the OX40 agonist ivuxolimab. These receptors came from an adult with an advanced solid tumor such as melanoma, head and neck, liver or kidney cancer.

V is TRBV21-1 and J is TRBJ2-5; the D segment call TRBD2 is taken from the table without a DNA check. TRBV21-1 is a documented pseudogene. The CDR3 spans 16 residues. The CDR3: CASSKLVAGGQETQYF. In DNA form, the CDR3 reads TGTGCCAGCAGCAAATTGGTAGCGGGGGGGCAGGAGACCCAGTACTTC.

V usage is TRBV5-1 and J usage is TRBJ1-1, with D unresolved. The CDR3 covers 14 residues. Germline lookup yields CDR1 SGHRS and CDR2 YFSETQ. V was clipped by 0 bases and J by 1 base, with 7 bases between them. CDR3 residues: CASSLAAGNTEAFF. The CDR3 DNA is TGCGCCAGCAGCTTGGCCGCGGGGAACACTGAAGCTTTCTTT.

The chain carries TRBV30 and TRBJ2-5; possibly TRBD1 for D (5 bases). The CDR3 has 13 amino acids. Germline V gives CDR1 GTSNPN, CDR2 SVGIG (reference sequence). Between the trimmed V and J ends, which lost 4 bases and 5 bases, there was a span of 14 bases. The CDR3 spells CAWNRAGYETQYF. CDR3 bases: TGTGCCTGGAATAGGGCAGGGTACGAGACCCAGTACTTC. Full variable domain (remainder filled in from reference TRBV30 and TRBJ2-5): SQTIHQWPATLVQPVGSPLSLECTVEGTSNPNLYWYRQAAGRGLQLLFYSVGIGQISSEVPQNLSASRPQDRQFILSSKKLLLSDSGFYLCAWNRAGYETQYFGPGTRLLVL.

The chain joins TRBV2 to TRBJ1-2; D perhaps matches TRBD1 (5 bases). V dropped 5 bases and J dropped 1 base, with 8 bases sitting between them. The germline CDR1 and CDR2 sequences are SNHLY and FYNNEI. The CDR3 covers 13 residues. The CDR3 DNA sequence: TGTGCCAGCAGTAAAGACAGTAACTATGGCTACACCTTC. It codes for CASSKDSNYGYTF.

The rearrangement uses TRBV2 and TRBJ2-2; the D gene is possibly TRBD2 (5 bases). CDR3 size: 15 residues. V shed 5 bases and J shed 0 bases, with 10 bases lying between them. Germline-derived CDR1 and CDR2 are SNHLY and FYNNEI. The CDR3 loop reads CASSSAVANTGELFF. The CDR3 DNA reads TGTGCCAGCAGTTCAGCGGTCGCGAACACCGGGGAGCTGTTTTTT.

The CDR3 coding sequence is TGCGCCAGCAGCTTGGAGGTCTCAGGGTCCAAGACCCAGTACTTC. This sequence encodes CASSLEVSGSKTQYF. The chain links TRBV5-1 to TRBJ2-5; D possibly corresponds to TRBD1 (5 bases). CDR1 and CDR2 from the germline V gene are SGHRS and YFSETQ. V lost 0 bases, J lost 6 bases, and 15 bases lay in between. This CDR3 is 15 amino acids long. Together with reference TRBV5-1 and TRBJ2-5, the CDR3 gives the full variable domain: KAGVTQTPRYLIKTRGQQVTLSCSPISGHRSVSWYQQTPGQGLQFLFEYFSETQRNKGNFPGRFSGRQFSNSRSEMNVSTLELGDSALYLCASSLEVSGSKTQYFGPGTRLLVL.

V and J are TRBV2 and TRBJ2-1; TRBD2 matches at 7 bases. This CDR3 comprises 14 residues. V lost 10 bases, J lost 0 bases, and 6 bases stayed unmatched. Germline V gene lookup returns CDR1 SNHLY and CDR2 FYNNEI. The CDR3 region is CATLGGSSYNEQFF. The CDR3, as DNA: TGTGCCACCCTGGGGGGGAGCTCCTACAATGAGCAGTTCTTC. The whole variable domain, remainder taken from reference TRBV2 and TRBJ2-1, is EPEVTQTPSHQVTQMGQEVILRCVPISNHLYFYWYRQILGQKVEFLVSFYNNEISEKSEIFDDQFSVERPDGSNFTLKIRSTKLEDSAMYFCATLGGSSYNEQFFGPGTRLTVL.

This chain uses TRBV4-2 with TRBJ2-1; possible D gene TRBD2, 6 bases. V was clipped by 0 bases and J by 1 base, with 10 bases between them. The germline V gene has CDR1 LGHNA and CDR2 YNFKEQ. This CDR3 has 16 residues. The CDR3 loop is CASSQDLAGSYNEQFF. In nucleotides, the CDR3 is TGTGCCAGCAGCCAAGATCTGGCGGGGTCCTACAATGAGCAGTTCTTC.

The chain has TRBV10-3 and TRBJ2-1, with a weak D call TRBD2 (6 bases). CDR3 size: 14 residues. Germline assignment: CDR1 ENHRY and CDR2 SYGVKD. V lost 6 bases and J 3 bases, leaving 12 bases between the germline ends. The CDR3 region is CAIREGEIYNEQFF. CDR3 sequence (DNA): TGTGCCATCAGGGAGGGAGAAATCTACAATGAGCAGTTCTTC.

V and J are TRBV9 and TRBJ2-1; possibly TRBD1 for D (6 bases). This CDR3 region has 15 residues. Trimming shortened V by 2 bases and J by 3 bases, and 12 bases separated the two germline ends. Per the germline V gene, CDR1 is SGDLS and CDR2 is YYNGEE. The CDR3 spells CASSVGPDSYNEQFF. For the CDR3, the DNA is TGTGCCAGCAGCGTGGGACCGGACAGCTACAATGAGCAGTTCTTC.

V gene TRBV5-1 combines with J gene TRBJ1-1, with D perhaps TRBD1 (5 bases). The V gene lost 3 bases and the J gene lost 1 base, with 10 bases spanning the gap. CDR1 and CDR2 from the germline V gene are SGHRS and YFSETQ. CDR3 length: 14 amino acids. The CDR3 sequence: CASSYRDGNTEAFF. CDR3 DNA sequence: TGCGCCAGCAGCTACCGGGACGGGAACACTGAAGCTTTCTTT. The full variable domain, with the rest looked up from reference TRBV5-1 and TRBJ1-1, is KAGVTQTPRYLIKTRGQQVTLSCSPISGHRSVSWYQQTPGQGLQFLFEYFSETQRNKGNFPGRFSGRQFSNSRSEMNVSTLELGDSALYLCASSYRDGNTEAFFGQGTRLTVV.

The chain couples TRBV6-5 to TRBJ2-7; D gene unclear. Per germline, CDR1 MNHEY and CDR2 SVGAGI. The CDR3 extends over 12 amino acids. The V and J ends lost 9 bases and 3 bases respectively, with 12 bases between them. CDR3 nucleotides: TGTGCCAGTATTGGGAAAGGCTACGAGCAGTACTTC. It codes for CASIGKGYEQYF.

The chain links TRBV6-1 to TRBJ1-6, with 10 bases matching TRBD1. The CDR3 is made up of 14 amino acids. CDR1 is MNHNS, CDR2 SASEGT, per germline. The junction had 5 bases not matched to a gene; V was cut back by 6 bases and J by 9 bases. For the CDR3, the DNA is TGTGCCAGCAGAATGGGACAGGGGAGTTCACCCCTCCACTTT. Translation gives CASRMGQGSSPLHF.

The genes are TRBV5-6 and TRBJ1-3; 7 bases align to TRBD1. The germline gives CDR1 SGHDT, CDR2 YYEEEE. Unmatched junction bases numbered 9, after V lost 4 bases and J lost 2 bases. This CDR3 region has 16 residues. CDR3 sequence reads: CASSPSVTGPGNTIYF. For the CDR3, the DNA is TGTGCCAGCAGCCCGAGCGTGACAGGGCCTGGAAACACCATATATTTT.

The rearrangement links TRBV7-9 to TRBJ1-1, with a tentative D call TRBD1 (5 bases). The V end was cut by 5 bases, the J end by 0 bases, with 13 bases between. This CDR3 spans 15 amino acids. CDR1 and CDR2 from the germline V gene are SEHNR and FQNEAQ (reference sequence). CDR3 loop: CASSAQGTVNTEAFF. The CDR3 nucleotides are TGTGCCAGCAGCGCCCAAGGGACGGTGAACACTGAAGCTTTCTTT.

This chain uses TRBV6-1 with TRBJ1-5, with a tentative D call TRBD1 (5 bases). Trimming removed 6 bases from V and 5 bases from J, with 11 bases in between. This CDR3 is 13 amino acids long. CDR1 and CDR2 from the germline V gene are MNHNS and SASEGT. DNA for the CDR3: TGTGCCAGCAGGGAGGGGTTGGATCAGCCCCAGCATTTT. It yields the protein CASREGLDQPQHF.

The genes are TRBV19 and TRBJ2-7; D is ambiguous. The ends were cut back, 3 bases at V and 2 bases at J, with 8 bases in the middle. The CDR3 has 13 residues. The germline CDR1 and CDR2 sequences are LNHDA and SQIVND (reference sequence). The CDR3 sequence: CASSISTTYEQYF. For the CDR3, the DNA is TGTGCCAGTAGTATTTCGACAACCTACGAGCAGTACTTC.

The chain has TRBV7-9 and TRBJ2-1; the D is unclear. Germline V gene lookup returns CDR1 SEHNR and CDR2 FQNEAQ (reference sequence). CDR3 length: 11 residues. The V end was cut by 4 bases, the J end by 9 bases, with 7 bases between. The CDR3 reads CASSSNLEQFF. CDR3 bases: TGTGCCAGCAGCTCAAACCTTGAGCAGTTCTTC.

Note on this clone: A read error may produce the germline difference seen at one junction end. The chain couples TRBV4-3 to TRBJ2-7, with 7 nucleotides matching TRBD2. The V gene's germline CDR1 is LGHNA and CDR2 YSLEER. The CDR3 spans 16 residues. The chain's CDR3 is CASSQDRASGTYEQYF. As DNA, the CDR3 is TGCGCCAGCAGCCAAGATCGGGCTAGCGGAACCTATGAGCAGTACTTC.

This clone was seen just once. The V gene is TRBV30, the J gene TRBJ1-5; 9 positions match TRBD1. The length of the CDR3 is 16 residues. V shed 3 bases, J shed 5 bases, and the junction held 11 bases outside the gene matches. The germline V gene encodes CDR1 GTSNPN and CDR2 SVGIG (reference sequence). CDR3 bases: TGTGCCTGGAGAGCTAAGGACAGGGGTAGGGATCAGCCCCAGCATTTT. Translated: CAWRAKDRGRDQPQHF.

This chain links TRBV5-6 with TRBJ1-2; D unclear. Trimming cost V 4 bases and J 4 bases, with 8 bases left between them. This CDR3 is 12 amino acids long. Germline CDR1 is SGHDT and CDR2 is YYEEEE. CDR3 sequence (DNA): TGTGCCAGCAGCCCCGGGTCCTATGGCTACACCTTC. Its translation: CASSPGSYGYTF.

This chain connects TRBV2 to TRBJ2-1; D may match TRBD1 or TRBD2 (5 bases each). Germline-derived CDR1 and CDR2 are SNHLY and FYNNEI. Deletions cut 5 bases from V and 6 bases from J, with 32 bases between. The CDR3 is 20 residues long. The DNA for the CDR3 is TGTGCCAGCAGTTCCCCCCCGGGACGTGGGAATGTGTTCGGGTTCAATGAGCAGTTCTTC. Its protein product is CASSSPPGRGNVFGFNEQFF.

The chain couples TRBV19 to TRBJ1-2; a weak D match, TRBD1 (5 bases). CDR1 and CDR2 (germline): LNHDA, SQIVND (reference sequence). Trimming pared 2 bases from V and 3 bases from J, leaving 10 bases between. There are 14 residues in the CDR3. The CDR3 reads CASSIWGRDYGYTF. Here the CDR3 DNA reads TGTGCCAGTAGTATATGGGGACGGGACTATGGCTACACCTTC.

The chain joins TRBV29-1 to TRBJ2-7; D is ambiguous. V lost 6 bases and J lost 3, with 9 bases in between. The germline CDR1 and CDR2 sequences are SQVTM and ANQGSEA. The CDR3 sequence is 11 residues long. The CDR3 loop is CSVWTVYEQYF. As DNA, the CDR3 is TGCAGCGTGTGGACGGTCTACGAGCAGTACTTC.

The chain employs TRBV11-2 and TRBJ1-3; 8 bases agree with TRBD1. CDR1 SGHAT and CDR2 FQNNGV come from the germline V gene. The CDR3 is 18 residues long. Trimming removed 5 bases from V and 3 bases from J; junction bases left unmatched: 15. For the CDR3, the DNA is TGTGCCAGCAGCCCGGGCCTAAGGACAGGGTCAAGTGGAAACACCATATATTTT. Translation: CASSPGLRTGSSGNTIYF.

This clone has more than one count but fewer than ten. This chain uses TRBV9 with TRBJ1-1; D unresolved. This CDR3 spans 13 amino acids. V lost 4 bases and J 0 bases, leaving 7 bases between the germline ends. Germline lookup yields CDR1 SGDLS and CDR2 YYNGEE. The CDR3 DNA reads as TGTGCCAGCAGCCGGGATCTGAACACTGAAGCTTTCTTT. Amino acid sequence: CASSRDLNTEAFF.